The 7 T cell receptor beta chains presented below share a single source sample, sequenced in a study of blood T cell repertoires in COVID-19. Method: immunoSEQ multiplex PCR; TCRdb's copy keeps in-frame clones and lacks some. The sample records about 140,000 clones, approximately 90% being singletons. What was sequenced was peripheral blood. These TCRs come from a man in his 60s with active or convalescent COVID-19.

CDR3 DNA: TGTGCCAGCAGTTACTCGAATAGCCTTGTGGAGACCCAGTACTTC. Translating gives CASSYSNSLVETQYF. V usage is TRBV6-2 or TRBV6-3 and J usage is TRBJ2-5, with D unresolved. V was clipped by 0 bases and J by 5 bases, with 13 bases between them. Germline V gene lookup returns CDR1 MNHEY and CDR2 SVGEGT. This CDR3 contains 15 residues.

This chain uses TRBV27 with TRBJ1-2; TRBD1 is a possible D gene (5 bases). CDR3 size: 14 residues. The germline V gene has CDR1 MNHEY and CDR2 SMNVEV (reference sequence). V was clipped by 7 bases and J by 4 bases, with 16 bases between them. The chain's CDR3 is CASNTGAPLYGYTF. The CDR3 DNA is TGTGCCAGCAACACAGGTGCCCCTCTCTATGGCTACACCTTC.

The gene calls are TRBV4-3 and TRBJ2-5; 11 bases map to TRBD2. Germline V gives CDR1 LGHNA, CDR2 YSLEER. V lost 1 base and J lost 5; bases outside the gene matches: 9. There are 17 residues in the CDR3. In DNA, the CDR3 is TGCGCCAGCAGCCAAGCTAGCGGGGGGCCCATGGGGGAGACCCAGTACTTC. Protein sequence: CASSQASGGPMGETQYF.

The chain uses TRBV27 and TRBJ1-5, with 8 positions matching TRBD1. The CDR3 spans 16 residues. The ends lost 7 bases at V and 5 bases at J; junction bases unmatched: 13. Looked up from germline, CDR1 is MNHEY and CDR2 is SMNVEV (reference sequence). The CDR3 bases are TGTGCCAGCACCGGACAGGGTAGGGAAGAGGATCAGCCCCAGCATTTT. Residues: CASTGQGREEDQPQHF.

The CDR3 region is CSVRRGGEVQYF. Here the CDR3 DNA reads TGCAGCGTCCGTAGGGGGGGGGAAGTGCAGTACTTC. The J gene is TRBJ2-7, the V gene TRBV29-1, with D tentatively TRBD2 (7 bases). CDR1 and CDR2 (germline): SQVTM, ANQGSEA. Trimming removed 6 bases at V and 9 bases at J, with 18 bases between. The length of the CDR3 is 12 residues.

J is TRBJ2-1 and V is TRBV4-1; 7 nucleotides match TRBD1. The CDR3 has 15 amino acids. The J segment lost 5 bases and the V segment lost 1 base, leaving 5 bases of the junction unmatched. Germline CDR1 reads MGHRA; CDR2 reads YSYEKL. The CDR3 DNA sequence: TGCGCCAGCAGCCAAGTAGGGGGCTGGGACAATGAGCAGTTCTTC. Protein: CASSQVGGWDNEQFF.

The genes are TRBV5-6 and TRBJ1-2; D is possibly TRBD1 (5 bases). V gave up 7 bases and J gave up 1 base, with 20 bases separating them. CDR3 length: 16 residues. Germline CDR1 is SGHDT and CDR2 is YYEEEE. CDR3 sequence (DNA): TGTGCCAGCTTTTTGGACACCTTGCCTCTTAACTATGGCTACACCTTC. Translated: CASFLDTLPLNYGYTF.